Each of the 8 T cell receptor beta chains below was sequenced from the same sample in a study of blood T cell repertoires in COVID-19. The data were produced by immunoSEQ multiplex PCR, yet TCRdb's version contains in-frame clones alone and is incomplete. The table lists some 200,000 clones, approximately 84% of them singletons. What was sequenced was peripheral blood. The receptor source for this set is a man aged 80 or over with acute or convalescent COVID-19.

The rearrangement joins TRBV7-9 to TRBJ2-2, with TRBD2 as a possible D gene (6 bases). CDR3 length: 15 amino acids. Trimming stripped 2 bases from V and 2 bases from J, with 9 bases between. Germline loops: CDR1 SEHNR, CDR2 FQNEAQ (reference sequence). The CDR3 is CASSLRLENTGELFF. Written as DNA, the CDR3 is TGTGCCAGCAGCTTAAGACTAGAAAACACCGGGGAGCTGTTTTTT.

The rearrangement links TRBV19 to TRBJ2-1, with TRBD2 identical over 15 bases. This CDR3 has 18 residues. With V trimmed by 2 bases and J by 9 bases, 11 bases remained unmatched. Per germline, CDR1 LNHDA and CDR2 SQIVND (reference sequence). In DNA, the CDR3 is TGTGCCAGTAGTATATTAGGAAGGGGGGGACTAGCGGGAGGTGAGCAGTTCTTC. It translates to CASSILGRGGLAGGEQFF.

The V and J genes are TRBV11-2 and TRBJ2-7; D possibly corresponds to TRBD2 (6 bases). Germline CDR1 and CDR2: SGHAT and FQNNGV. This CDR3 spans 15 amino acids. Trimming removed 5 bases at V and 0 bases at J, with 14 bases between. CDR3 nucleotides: TGTGCCAGCAGCATGGGACTTACTAGCTCCTACGAGCAGTACTTC. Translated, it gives CASSMGLTSSYEQYF.

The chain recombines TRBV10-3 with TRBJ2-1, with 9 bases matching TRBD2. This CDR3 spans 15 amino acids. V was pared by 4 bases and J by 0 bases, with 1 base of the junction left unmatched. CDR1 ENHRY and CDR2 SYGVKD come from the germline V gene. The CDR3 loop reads CAISGSGGSYNEQFF. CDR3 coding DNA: TGTGCCATCAGTGGTAGCGGGGGCTCCTACAATGAGCAGTTCTTC.

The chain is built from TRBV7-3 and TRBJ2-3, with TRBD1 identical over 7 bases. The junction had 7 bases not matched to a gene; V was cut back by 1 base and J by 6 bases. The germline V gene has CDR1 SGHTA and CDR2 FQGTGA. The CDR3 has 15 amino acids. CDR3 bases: TGTGCCAGCAGCTTAATGGTAGGGGGCGGCGATACGCAGTATTTT. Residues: CASSLMVGGGDTQYF. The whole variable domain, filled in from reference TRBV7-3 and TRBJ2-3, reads GAGVSQTPSNKVTEKGKYVELRCDPISGHTALYWYRQSLGQGPEFLIYFQGTGAADDSGLPNDRFFAVRPEGSVSTLKIQRTERGDSAVYLCASSLMVGGGDTQYFGPGTRLTVL.

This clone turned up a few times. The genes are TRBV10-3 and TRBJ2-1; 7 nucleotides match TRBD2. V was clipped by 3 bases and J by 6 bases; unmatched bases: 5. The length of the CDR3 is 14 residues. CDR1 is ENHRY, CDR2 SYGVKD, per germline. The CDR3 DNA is TGTGCCATCAGTGACCCGACGGGGGGCAATGAGCAGTTCTTC. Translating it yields CAISDPTGGNEQFF.

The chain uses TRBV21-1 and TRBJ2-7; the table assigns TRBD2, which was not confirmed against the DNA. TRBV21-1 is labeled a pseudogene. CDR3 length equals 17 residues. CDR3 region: CASSKEEGLAGGYEQYV. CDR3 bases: TGTGCCAGCAGCAAAGAGGAGGGACTAGCGGGAGGTTACGAGCAGTACGTC.

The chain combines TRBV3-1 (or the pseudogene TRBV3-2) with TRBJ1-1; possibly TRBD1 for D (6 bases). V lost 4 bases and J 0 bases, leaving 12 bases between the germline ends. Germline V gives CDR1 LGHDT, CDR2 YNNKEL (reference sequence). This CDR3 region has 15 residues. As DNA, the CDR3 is TGTGCCAGCAGCCGCTCTCAGGGGATGAACACTGAAGCTTTCTTT. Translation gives CASSRSQGMNTEAFF.